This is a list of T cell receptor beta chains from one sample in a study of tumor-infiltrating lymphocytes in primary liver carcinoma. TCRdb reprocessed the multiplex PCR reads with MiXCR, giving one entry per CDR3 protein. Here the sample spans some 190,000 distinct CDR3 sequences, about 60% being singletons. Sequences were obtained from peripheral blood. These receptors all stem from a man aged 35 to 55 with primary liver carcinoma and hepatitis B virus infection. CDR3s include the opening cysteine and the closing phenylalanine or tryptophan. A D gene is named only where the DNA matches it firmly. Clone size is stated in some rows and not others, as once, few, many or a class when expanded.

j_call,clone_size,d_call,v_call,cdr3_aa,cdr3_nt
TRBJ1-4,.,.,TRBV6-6,CASSWDALGHVNEILFF,TGTGCCAGCAGCTGGGATGCGCTAGGTCACGTCAATGAAATACTGTTTTTT
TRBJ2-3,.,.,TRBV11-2,CSSGDASDTQYF,TGTTCGTCCGGTGACGCGTCAGATACGCAGTATTTT
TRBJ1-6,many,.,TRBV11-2,CASSLGSPLHF,TGTGCCAGCAGCTTGGGATCACCCCTCCACTTT
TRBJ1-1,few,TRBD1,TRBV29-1,CSVGQGADTEAFF,TGCAGCGTCGGACAGGGGGCGGACACTGAAGCTTTCTTT
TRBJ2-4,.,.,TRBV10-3,CAISDGLTIQYF,TGTGCCATCAGTGACGGACTCACAATTCAGTACTTC
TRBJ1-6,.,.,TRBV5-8,CASSLDTGANSPLHF,TGTGCCAGCAGCTTGGACACGGGTGCTAATTCACCCCTCCACTTT
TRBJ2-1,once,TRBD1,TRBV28,CASTPRTGTYNEQFF,TGTGCCAGCACCCCTAGGACAGGGACTTACAATGAGCAGTTCTTC
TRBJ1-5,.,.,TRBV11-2,CANSLGRGSNQPQHF,TGTGCCAACAGCTTAGGGAGGGGCAGCAATCAGCCCCAGCATTTT
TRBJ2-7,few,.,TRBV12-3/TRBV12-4,CASSPTRIRYEQYF,TGTGCCAGCAGTCCTACTCGGATCCGCTACGAGCAGTACTTC
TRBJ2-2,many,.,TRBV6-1,CASTAKGLTVGTGELFF,TGTGCCAGCACCGCCAAAGGATTAACTGTAGGCACCGGGGAGCTGTTTTTT
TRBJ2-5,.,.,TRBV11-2,CASGPGAGETQYF,TGTGCCAGCGGCCCGGGGGCGGGAGAGACCCAGTACTTT
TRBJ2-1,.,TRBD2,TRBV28,CASSLSGRGGEQFF,TGTGCCAGCAGCCTAAGCGGGAGAGGAGGCGAGCAGTTCTTC